The 27 T cell receptor beta chains presented below share a single source sample, sequenced in a study of high-grade serous ovarian cancer treatment subgroups. Tumor samples were obtained before definitive surgery or chemotherapy. The assay was immunoSEQ multiplex PCR, and TCRdb's table has in-frame clones only and misses some. Of some 970 clones listed, less than 85% were seen once; the top ten hold about 6%. The sequenced material came from tumor tissue. These receptors were obtained from a human donor with high-grade serous ovarian cancer.

The V call is TRBV4-1, the J call TRBJ2-6, with 9 bases fitting TRBD1. The CDR3 totals 18 residues. The V gene's germline CDR1 is MGHRA and CDR2 YSYEKL. V lost 6 bases and J lost 0; bases outside the gene matches: 9. CDR3 sequence (DNA): TGCGCCAGCAGAGGAGCCGGGACAGGGACCTCTGGGGCCAACGTCCTGACTTTC. This sequence encodes CASRGAGTGTSGANVLTF.

This clone occurred a few times. V usage is TRBV27 and J usage is TRBJ1-1; a possible D gene is TRBD1 (6 bases). This CDR3 is 13 amino acids long. Germline V CDR1 and CDR2: MNHEY, SMNVEV (reference sequence). V lost 3 bases and J 11 bases, leaving 16 bases between the germline ends. CDR3: CASSFGPDSRAFF. CDR3 DNA sequence: TGTGCCAGCAGTTTTGGGCCGGACAGTCGGGCTTTCTTT.

This clone was picked up one time. The chain is built from TRBV7-2 and TRBJ1-2; the D is unclear. This CDR3 is 14 amino acids long. V dropped 0 bases and J dropped 8 bases, with 13 bases sitting between them. Looked up from germline, CDR1 is SGHTA and CDR2 is FQGNSA. The CDR3: CASSLAPRGRGYTF. CDR3 nucleotide sequence: TGTGCCAGCAGCTTAGCACCCCGCGGTAGGGGCTACACCTTC.

The CDR3 region is CASTLTHSGRNEQFF. The CDR3 nucleotides are TGTGCCAGTACCCTTACACATAGCGGGAGGAATGAGCAGTTCTTC. The V and J genes are TRBV19 and TRBJ2-1; 10 bases fit TRBD2. Germline V gives CDR1 LNHDA, CDR2 SQIVND (reference sequence). The CDR3 totals 15 residues. V gave up 7 bases and J gave up 7 bases; unmatched junction bases: 10.

V is TRBV15 and J is TRBJ2-3; tentatively, D is TRBD1 or TRBD2 (5 bases each). With 3 bases removed from V and 5 bases from J, the gap between germline ends came to 15 bases. Per germline, CDR1 LNHNV and CDR2 YYDKDF (reference sequence). This CDR3 is built from 15 residues. Here the CDR3 reads CATSSGTVVEDTQYF. The DNA of the CDR3 is TGTGCCACCAGCAGCGGGACGGTGGTGGAAGATACGCAGTATTTT.

This chain links TRBV28 with TRBJ1-2, with TRBD1 matching 10 bases. The CDR3 spans 13 residues. CDR1 and CDR2 (germline): MDHEN, SYDVKM. V gave up 8 bases and J gave up 5 bases; unmatched junction bases: 5. The CDR3 protein is CASVTGGQYGYTF. In DNA form, the CDR3 reads TGTGCCAGCGTGACAGGGGGCCAGTATGGCTACACCTTC.

This clone turned up a few times. The chain is built from TRBV10-3 and TRBJ1-2; no clear D gene. Between the trimmed V and J ends, which lost 10 bases and 2 bases, there was a span of 11 bases. The CDR3 is 12 amino acids. The germline V gene encodes CDR1 ENHRY and CDR2 SYGVKD. CDR3 residues: CATADGNYGYTF. The DNA for the CDR3 is TGTGCCACCGCAGACGGGAACTATGGCTACACCTTC.

This chain joins TRBV29-1 and TRBJ2-1; 9 bases agree with TRBD2. Trimming cost V 3 bases and J 3 bases; bases outside gene matches: 0. The CDR3 totals 13 residues. CDR1 and CDR2 (germline): SQVTM, ANQGSEA. The CDR3 sequence is CSVERGGYNEQFF. The DNA for the CDR3 is TGCAGCGTTGAGCGGGGGGGCTACAATGAGCAGTTCTTC.

The chain uses TRBV6-5 and TRBJ2-1, with D unresolved. The CDR3 is made up of 12 amino acids. V gave up 6 bases and J gave up 8 bases, with 11 bases separating them. Per the germline V gene, CDR1 is MNHEY and CDR2 is SVGAGI. The CDR3 protein is CASRPTSDEQFF. The CDR3 DNA sequence: TGTGCCAGCAGGCCTACCTCAGATGAGCAGTTCTTC.

This clone was recorded once. The gene calls are TRBV28 and TRBJ2-7; D call uncertain. CDR3 size: 14 residues. V lost 5 bases and J 8 bases, leaving 19 bases between the germline ends. Germline CDR1 and CDR2: MDHEN and SYDVKM. In DNA, the CDR3 is TGTGCCAGCAGTCCCCCAGCCGAGGCCTTCCAGCAGTACTTC. Translation gives CASSPPAEAFQQYF. Variable domain in full (rest from reference TRBV28 and TRBJ2-7): DVKVTQSSRYLVKRTGEKVFLECVQDMDHENMFWYRQDPGLGLRLIYFSYDVKMKEKGDIPEGYSVSREKKERFSLILESASTNQTSMYLCASSPPAEAFQQYFGPGTRLTVT.

This rearrangement joins TRBV7-2 to TRBJ2-7; tentative D call: TRBD2 (6 bases). V lost 0 bases, J lost 1 base, and 10 bases lay in between. The CDR3 length is 15 residues. The germline CDR1 and CDR2 sequences are SGHTA and FQGNSA. This CDR3 reads CASSLAIGTSYEQYF. Here the CDR3 DNA reads TGTGCCAGCAGCTTAGCGATAGGGACTTCCTACGAGCAGTACTTC.

The chain links TRBV10-3 to TRBJ2-1; weak D call: TRBD2 (5 bases). CDR1 is ENHRY, CDR2 SYGVKD, per germline. The CDR3 is made up of 14 amino acids. The V gene lost 3 bases and the J gene lost 4 bases, with 10 bases spanning the gap. The CDR3 bases are TGTGCCATCAGTGAAACCGGGGAATACAATGAGCAGTTCTTC. Protein product: CAISETGEYNEQFF.

This clone appeared a single time. The chain links TRBV19 to TRBJ2-2; TRBD2 aligns across 10 bases. There are 19 residues in the CDR3. Trimming cost V 2 bases and J 4 bases; bases outside gene matches: 13. Germline values: CDR1 LNHDA, CDR2 SQIVND (reference sequence). The CDR3 loop reads CASSILTSGTYLGTGELFF. The CDR3, as DNA: TGTGCCAGTAGTATACTAACTAGCGGGACTTATCTGGGCACCGGGGAGCTGTTTTTT.

The chain employs TRBV30 and TRBJ2-2; D ambiguous. The length of the CDR3 is 16 residues. CDR1 GTSNPN and CDR2 SVGIG come from the germline V gene (reference sequence). V lost 3 bases and J 5 bases, leaving 19 bases between the germline ends. The chain's CDR3 is CAWSAIGHGGTGELFF. CDR3 nucleotides: TGTGCCTGGAGCGCCATCGGCCACGGCGGTACCGGGGAGCTGTTTTTT.

The J gene is TRBJ2-3, the V gene TRBV5-6; D gene unclear. The CDR3 has 15 residues. V lost 5 bases, J lost 1 base, and 14 bases lay in between. Germline CDR1 reads SGHDT; CDR2 reads YYEEEE. The CDR3 DNA follows: TGTGCCAGCAGTTCACGGCATGGGGGCACAGATACGCAGTATTTT. This gives the protein CASSSRHGGTDTQYF.

The chain recombines TRBV9 with TRBJ1-6; possibly TRBD1 for D (6 bases). The CDR3 covers 16 residues. Trimming removed 3 bases from V and 5 bases from J, with 15 bases in between. Germline V lookup: CDR1 SGDLS, CDR2 YYNGEE. The DNA of the CDR3 is TGTGCCAGCAGCGCTAGAGTGGGGGCCAATAATTCACCCCTCCACTTT. This gives the protein CASSARVGANNSPLHF.

J is TRBJ1-5 and V is TRBV25-1; no clear D. V lost 4 bases, J lost 1 base, and 8 bases lay in between. Germline V CDR1 and CDR2: MGHDK, SYGVNS. This CDR3 is 14 amino acids long. CDR3 nucleotides: TGTGCCAGCAGTGCTTGGGAAAGCAATCAGCCCCAGCATTTT. Translated: CASSAWESNQPQHF.

J is TRBJ1-2 and V is TRBV14, with D tentatively TRBD1 (6 bases). This CDR3 has 13 amino acids. V lost 8 bases and J lost 3, with 13 bases in between. In germline, CDR1 is SGHDN, CDR2 FVKESK. The CDR3 sequence is CASDSTGHYGYTF. The DNA of the CDR3 is TGTGCCAGCGACTCGACAGGACACTATGGCTACACCTTC.

This clone was seen only a few times. The chain links TRBV12-2 to TRBJ1-2; the table names TRBD1, a call not compared with the DNA. TRBV12-2 is a pseudogene segment. The CDR3 runs 16 residues. The CDR3 nucleotides are TGTGCAAGTCGCTTAGCTGTAGACAGGGTTTGGAATGGCTACACCTTC. Its translation is CASRLAVDRVWNGYTF.

This CDR3 is CASSPAGLEWDEQFF. The DNA of the CDR3 is TGTGCCAGCAGCCCCGCGGGACTAGAGTGGGATGAGCAGTTCTTC. The chain links TRBV5-6 to TRBJ2-1; 8 bases fit TRBD2. The germline CDR1 and CDR2 sequences are SGHDT and YYEEEE. The CDR3 totals 15 residues. Trimming removed 4 bases from V and 8 bases from J; junction bases left unmatched: 11.

Remarks on this clone: Distinct nucleotide sequences in the sample also encode this CDR3. The chain links TRBV28 to TRBJ2-5, with 7 bases identical to TRBD1. The CDR3 has 14 amino acids. Germline values: CDR1 MDHEN, CDR2 SYDVKM. J gave up 2 bases and V 0 bases, and 0 bases lay outside the gene matches. The CDR3 DNA reads TGTGCCAGCAGTTTATGGGGACAGCAAGAGACCCAGTACTTC. Protein: CASSLWGQQETQYF.

In regard to this clone: One junction end does not reproduce the germline sequence, and a read error may be involved. The chain links TRBV5-8 to TRBJ2-2; TRBD2 is a possible D gene (5 bases). The CDR3 is 14 amino acids. Germline lookup yields CDR1 SGHTS and CDR2 YDEGEE. The CDR3 bases are TGTGCCAGCAGCTTGCGAGGGAACCCCGGGGAGCTGTTTTTT. This gives the protein CASSLRGNPGELFF. Variable domain in full (rest from reference TRBV5-8 and TRBJ2-2): EAGVTQSPTHLIKTRGQQATLRCSPISGHTSVYWYQQALGLGLQFLLWYDEGEERNRGNFPPRFSGRQFPNYSSELNVNALELEDSALYLCASSLRGNPGELFFGEGSRLTVL.

The chain recombines TRBV29-1 with TRBJ1-2, with a possible D match to TRBD1 (6 bases). V shed 4 bases and J shed 4 bases, with 19 bases lying between them. The germline CDR1 and CDR2 sequences are SQVTM and ANQGSEA. This CDR3 region has 15 residues. The CDR3 DNA follows: TGCAGCGTTGTTGGAGGTCGTGACAGGACCTATGGCTACACCTTC. Translated, it gives CSVVGGRDRTYGYTF.

This chain links TRBV7-8 with TRBJ2-3, with 10 bases lining up with TRBD2. The J segment lost 3 bases and the V segment lost 1 base, leaving 13 bases of the junction unmatched. The germline V gene encodes CDR1 SGHVS and CDR2 FQNEAQ. CDR3 length: 19 amino acids. CDR3 in DNA: TGTGCCAGCAGCTTAGGGCCGGGGAAGGCTAGCGGGAGAACAGATACGCAGTATTTT. Translating gives CASSLGPGKASGRTDTQYF.

J is TRBJ1-2 and V is TRBV14; tentative D call: TRBD1 (5 bases). With 6 bases removed from V and 8 bases from J, the gap between germline ends came to 16 bases. Germline-derived CDR1 and CDR2 are SGHDN and FVKESK. The CDR3 spans 13 residues. The CDR3 bases are TGTGCCAGCAGTCGGGGGGTAACGGACGGCTACACCTTC. Amino acids: CASSRGVTDGYTF.

CDR3 coding DNA: TGTGCCAGCAGTTCCTGGACAGGGGGCGACGACTATGGCTACACCTTC. It specifies CASSSWTGGDDYGYTF. The chain has TRBV6-5 and TRBJ1-2, with TRBD1 matching over 11 bases. From germline, CDR1 is MNHEY and CDR2 SVGAGI. V was pared by 4 bases and J by 3 bases, with 7 bases of the junction left unmatched. The CDR3 has 16 residues.

V gene TRBV5-1 combines with J gene TRBJ2-7, with D possibly matching TRBD2 (5 bases). CDR1 is SGHRS, CDR2 YFSETQ, per germline. This CDR3 is 14 amino acids long. V lost 6 bases, J lost 3 bases, and 16 bases lay in between. The CDR3 region has the DNA TGCGCCAGCACGACCGATCCCGCGGGCTACGAGCAGTACTTC. This codes for CASTTDPAGYEQYF.